This record covers a single TCR beta chain. Its matching antigen is unknown. Sequencing was performed with immunoSEQ multiplex PCR; in TCRdb, only in-frame clones are kept and a portion is missing. Among some 33,000 clones, around nine tenths were seen once, and the ten largest hold around 2.6%. This sample was taken from a study of a mutant IDH1 vaccine in newly diagnosed glioma. Study-wide background: Beginning 4-6 weeks after radiotherapy alone, or with temozolomide cycles, vaccination took place. Most patients had received both radiotherapy and temozolomide, the prior options being radiotherapy, temozolomide, or both.

Stated time point: week 23, last vaccination. Each vaccine dose was 300 ug of mutant IDH1 20-mer peptide, with topical imiquimod. General study findings and limits: Pseudoprogression apparently tracked independently of changes in top peripheral T cell clonotypes.

The germline gives CDR1 LGHNA, CDR2 YNFKEQ. CDR3 length: 14 residues. Deletions cut 2 bases from V and 4 bases from J, with 10 bases between. This receptor was taken from a man aged 35-49 years with glioma. This rearrangement joins TRBV4-2 to TRBJ2-3, with unresolved D. The sequences come from PBMCs, collected from a glioma patient whose treatment included an IDH1 peptide vaccine. The CDR3 region is CASSQRTVADTQYF. The CDR3 DNA sequence: TGTGCCAGCAGCCAACGTACCGTGGCAGATACGCAGTATTTT.